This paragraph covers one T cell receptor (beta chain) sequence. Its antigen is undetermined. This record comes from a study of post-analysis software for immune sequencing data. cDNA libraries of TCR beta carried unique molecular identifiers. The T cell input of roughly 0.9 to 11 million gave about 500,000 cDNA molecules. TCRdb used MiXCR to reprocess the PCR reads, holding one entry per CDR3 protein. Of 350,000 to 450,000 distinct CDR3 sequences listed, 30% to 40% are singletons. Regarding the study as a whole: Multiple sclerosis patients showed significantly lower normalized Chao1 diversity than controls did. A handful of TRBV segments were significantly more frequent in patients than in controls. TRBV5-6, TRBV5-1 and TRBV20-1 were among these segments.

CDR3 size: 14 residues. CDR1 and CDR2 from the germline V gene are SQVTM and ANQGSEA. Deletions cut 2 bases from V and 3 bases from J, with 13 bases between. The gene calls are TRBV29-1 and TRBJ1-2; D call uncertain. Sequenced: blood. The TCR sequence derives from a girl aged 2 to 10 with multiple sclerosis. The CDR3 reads CSVELNRGDYGYTF. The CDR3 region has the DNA TGCAGCGTTGAATTGAATCGAGGAGACTATGGCTACACCTTC. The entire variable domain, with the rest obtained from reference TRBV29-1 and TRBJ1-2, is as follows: SAVISQKPSRDICQRGTSLTIQCQVDSQVTMMFWYRQQPGQSLTLIATANQGSEATYESGFVIDKFPISRPNLTFSTLTVSNMSPEDSSIYLCSVELNRGDYGYTFGSGTRLTVV.